Listed below are T cell receptor beta chains from one sample, sequenced in a study of cytomegalovirus exposure and HLA in healthy donors. Sequencing used immunoSEQ multiplex PCR; TCRdb keeps in-frame clones, though not all of them. The sample lists 110,000 or so clones; over 60% were seen once. The sample comprised PBMCs. These receptors originate from a man between 18 and 29 years old in good health and CMV-seropositive. Both conserved end residues are part of each CDR3. D genes are given only for firm matches. Clone sizes are given selectively: once, few, many, or a class where the clone is expanded.

j_call d_call v_call clone_size cdr3_length cdr3_nt cdr3_aa
TRBJ1-4 TRBD1 TRBV28 NA 15 TGTGCCAGTAGACCCTGGACAGGGGCAGATGAAAAACTGTTTTTT CASRPWTGADEKLFF
TRBJ2-3 NA TRBV6-1 NA 14 TGTGCCAGCAGTATCGTAGAGTCGGCAGATACGCAGTATTTT CASSIVESADTQYF
TRBJ1-5 NA TRBV2 NA 14 TGTGCCAGCACCCGAACAGCTAGCAATCAGCCCCAGCATTTT CASTRTASNQPQHF
TRBJ2-1 TRBD2 TRBV29-1 NA 16 TGCAGCGTCCCCGGACTAGCGGGTAGCTCCTACAATGAGCAGTTCTTC CSVPGLAGSSYNEQFF
TRBJ1-2 TRBD1 TRBV7-2 NA 16 TGTGCCAGCAGCTTAGTAGGAGACAGGGGGAGAGGAGGCTACACCTTC CASSLVGDRGRGGYTF
TRBJ1-4 TRBD1 TRBV4-1 NA 16 TGCGCCAGCAGCCAAGTTTCGGGACAGTTAGGTGAAAAACTGTTTTTT CASSQVSGQLGEKLFF
TRBJ2-7 TRBD1 TRBV10-1 NA 14 TGCGCCAGCAGTGGGCCAGGGGGCAATTACGAGCAGTACTTC CASSGPGGNYEQYF
TRBJ2-3 NA TRBV7-2 NA 15 TGTGCCAGCAGCGCAGGTGGGGGGGGGCGGGATACGCAGTATTTT CASSAGGGGRDTQYF
TRBJ1-2 NA TRBV27 NA 12 TGTGCCAGCAGTTTATCAGGGGTTGGCTACACCTTC CASSLSGVGYTF
TRBJ1-4 TRBD1 TRBV29-1 NA 13 TGCAGCGTCCTGACAGGGGTGTCTGAAAAACTGTTTTTT CSVLTGVSEKLFF
TRBJ1-2 NA TRBV2 NA 13 TGTGCCAGCGGGTCCCAGGGCCACTATGGCTACACCTTC CASGSQGHYGYTF
TRBJ1-1 NA TRBV18 NA 13 TGTGCCAGCTCCCTCGTCGAGGGCACTGAAGCTTTCTTT CASSLVEGTEAFF
TRBJ2-7 TRBD1 TRBV2 NA 14 TGTGCCAGCAGGGGGACAGTTAACTCCTACGAGCAGTACTTC CASRGTVNSYEQYF
TRBJ1-2 TRBD1 TRBV7-9 NA 14 TGTGCCAGCAACCGGGACAGCCCTAACTATGGCTACACCTTC CASNRDSPNYGYTF
TRBJ1-5 NA TRBV19 NA 15 TGTGCCAGTAGTATTTTGTCAGGGGGCAATCAGCCCCAGCATTTT CASSILSGGNQPQHF
TRBJ1-2 NA TRBV2 once 13 TGTGCCAGCAGTGAGCGGGGGTCGGGGGGCTACACCTTC CASSERGSGGYTF
TRBJ2-7 TRBD1 TRBV5-1 NA 15 TGCGCCAGCAGTTGGGGACAGTCCGTCACCTACGAGCAGTACTTC CASSWGQSVTYEQYF
TRBJ2-5 TRBD1 TRBV5-1 NA 15 TGCGCCAGCAGCCCAACAGGGGGCGCTTGGGAGACCCAGTACTTC CASSPTGGAWETQYF
TRBJ2-1 NA TRBV7-3 NA 14 TGTGCCAGCAGCTCTTCAGGGGATTACAATGAGCAGTTCTTC CASSSSGDYNEQFF
TRBJ2-5 TRBD2 TRBV4-2 NA 19 TGTGCCAGCAGCCCACTTAGTTCTATAGGGACTAGCGAGCAAGAGACCCAGTACTTC CASSPLSSIGTSEQETQYF
TRBJ1-6 TRBD1 TRBV11-3 NA 17 TGTGCCAGCAGCTTACCGGAGACGGGGACAGGCGATTCACCCCTCCACTTT CASSLPETGTGDSPLHF
TRBJ1-5 TRBD1 TRBV30 NA 15 TGTGCTTCCTCAGGGACAGGGGGCATTAATCAGCCCCAGCATTTT CASSGTGGINQPQHF
TRBJ1-2 TRBD1 TRBV15 NA 13 TGTGCCACCAGCGCCGACAGGGGGCGCGGCTACACCTTC CATSADRGRGYTF
TRBJ1-1 TRBD1 TRBV18 NA 17 TGTGCCAGCTCACCAATGGGACAGGGGTTTTTGAACACTGAAGCTTTCTTT CASSPMGQGFLNTEAFF
TRBJ1-1 NA TRBV5-1 NA 9 TGCGCCAGGGACTTTGAAGCTTTCTTT CARDFEAFF
TRBJ2-3 TRBD2 TRBV5-4 NA 15 TGTGCCAGCAGCTCTAGCGGGGGAGGCACAGATACGCAGTATTTT CASSSSGGGTDTQYF
TRBJ2-5 TRBD2 TRBV7-9 NA 15 TGTGCCAGCAGCTTAGTTGGGGGGGGACAAGAGACCCAGTACTTC CASSLVGGGQETQYF
TRBJ1-4 NA TRBV27 NA 16 TGTGCCAGCACCCCCACAGGCCGGGGGGGTAATGAAAAACTGTTTTTT CASTPTGRGGNEKLFF
TRBJ2-7 TRBD1 TRBV18 NA 13 TGTGCCAGCTCACCAGACAGGGCGGGCGAGCAGTACTTC CASSPDRAGEQYF
TRBJ2-1 NA TRBV27 NA 16 TGTGCCAGCAGTTTAAGGGGGGGTAGCTCCTACAATGAGCAGTTCTTC CASSLRGGSSYNEQFF
TRBJ2-3 TRBD1 TRBV5-4 NA 15 TGTGCCAGCAGCTTGGCGGGACAGCGCACAGATACGCAGTATTTT CASSLAGQRTDTQYF
TRBJ1-1 TRBD1 TRBV27 NA 15 TGTGCCAGCAGGCAAGGGACAGGGCCGAGCACTGAAGCTTTCTTT CASRQGTGPSTEAFF
TRBJ2-2 TRBD1 TRBV6-1 NA 13 TGTGCCAGTGATACAGGGGTCCACGGGGAGCTGTTTTTT CASDTGVHGELFF
TRBJ2-2 NA TRBV19 NA 17 TGTGCCAGTAGTATCCCGAGGGAGAGTCCCAACACCGGGGAGCTGTTTTTT CASSIPRESPNTGELFF
TRBJ1-1 NA TRBV7-6 NA 12 TGTGCCAGCAGCTCCGGGGGCACTGAAGCTTTCTTT CASSSGGTEAFF
TRBJ1-4 TRBD1 TRBV6-6 NA 15 TGTGCCAGCATCGCAGGACAGGGGGCTTCTGAAAAACTGTTTTTT CASIAGQGASEKLFF
TRBJ2-3 TRBD2 TRBV2 once 16 TGTGCCAGCAGTGTAAGGCGGGGGGGCGGAACAGATACGCAGTATTTT CASSVRRGGGTDTQYF
TRBJ2-2 NA TRBV5-6 NA 14 TGTGCCAGCAGCTCCATACAGCCCACCGGGGAGCTGTTTTTT CASSSIQPTGELFF
TRBJ1-2 NA TRBV7-9 few 14 TGTGCCAGCAGCTCATCGGAGCGAGTTAATGGCTACACCTTC CASSSSERVNGYTF
TRBJ2-2 TRBD1 TRBV30 NA 16 TGTGCCTGGGGGAATCGACAGGGCGTGAACACCGGGGAGCTGTTTTTT CAWGNRQGVNTGELFF
TRBJ2-3 NA TRBV2 NA 14 TGTGCCACCAAGGCCGGAGGTGGGACAGATACGCAGTATTTT CATKAGGGTDTQYF
TRBJ2-5 NA TRBV20-1 NA 10 TGTGGGGGGTTGAAAGAGACCCAGTACTTC CGGLKETQYF
TRBJ2-7 TRBD2 TRBV19 NA 15 TGTGCCAGTAGTGACCAGGGACTAGCGGACTACGAGCAGTACTTC CASSDQGLADYEQYF
TRBJ2-7 TRBD2 TRBV11-3 NA 16 TGTGCCAGCAGCCCAAGGACTAGCGGGGGGATGTACGAGCAGTACTTC CASSPRTSGGMYEQYF
TRBJ2-3 TRBD2 TRBV29-1 NA 16 TGCAGCGTTGGGGGTCGGGCGGGGGGGCCGACAGATACGCAGTATTTT CSVGGRAGGPTDTQYF
TRBJ1-6 TRBD1 TRBV7-9 NA 15 TGTGCCAGCAGCAGGGGGCGGGACACTAATTCACCCCTCCACTTT CASSRGRDTNSPLHF